This TCR beta chain was identified in a study of T-cell memory formation after mild COVID-19. The authors produced TCR alpha and TCR beta cDNA libraries with sample barcodes and UMIs by 5'RACE using constant-segment primers. One entry per CDR3 protein results from TCRdb running MiXCR on the 5' RACE reads. The table lists 250,000 to 350,000 distinct CDR3 sequences, about 16% of them singletons. Study results and limitations: Specificity for SARS-CoV-2 was not confirmed among the second-wave clones peaking on day 37.

Ten or more counts support this clonotype. The antigen is undetermined. Sequencing was carried out using PBMCs or a T cell subset sorted from them (not recorded which). This receptor was obtained from a man aged 18 to 35 who had mild COVID-19 (a few samples of this study predate the infection). Cell type and time point are not known.

CDR3 sequence (DNA): TGTGCCAGCAGTTGGGGGGACAACCATGGCTACACCTTC. Residues: CASSWGDNHGYTF. The chain has TRBV12-3 or TRBV12-4 and TRBJ1-2; D is perhaps TRBD1 (6 bases). The CDR3 consists of 13 residues. Trimming left V 4 bases short and J 6 bases short, with 12 bases between.